The 30 T cell receptor beta chains in this list originate from one sample, sequenced in a study of blood T cells in healthy people across ages. The authors ran a second PCR of about 6 to 11 cycles using a sample-barcoded 5' primer and a J-beta primer mix. TCRdb used MiXCR to reprocess the 5' RACE reads, holding one entry per CDR3 protein. The data contain 1.5 million to 2 million distinct CDR3 sequences, less than 50% of them singletons. Material for sequencing was blood. The receptors come from a woman in her thirties or forties in good health.

Only one count was recorded for this clonotype. The chain joins TRBV6-2 or TRBV6-3 to TRBJ1-5, with 8 positions matching TRBD1. After removal of 4 bases from V and 2 bases from J, the junction contained 10 bases not matched to a gene. The CDR3 extends over 17 amino acids. Looked up from germline, CDR1 is MNHEY and CDR2 is SVGEGT. CDR3: CASSWGLLTGGNQPQHF. For the CDR3, the DNA is TGTGCCAGCAGTTGGGGACTATTGACAGGGGGCAATCAGCCCCAGCATTTT.

The chain employs TRBV6-2 or TRBV6-3 and TRBJ1-5, with D perhaps matching TRBD1 (6 bases). The CDR3 runs to 18 residues. The V and J ends lost 2 bases and 1 base respectively, with 18 bases between them. The germline CDR1 and CDR2 sequences are MNHEY and SVGEGT. CDR3 coding DNA: TGTGCCAGCAGTTACGTTGGGCAGGGGCGGCGGAGCAATCAGCCCCAGCATTTT. Protein: CASSYVGQGRRSNQPQHF.

The chain uses TRBV28 and TRBJ1-2; 7 bases agree with TRBD1. Germline V gene lookup returns CDR1 MDHEN and CDR2 SYDVKM. V dropped 5 bases and J dropped 8; count of bases not matched to a gene: 11. The CDR3 consists of 14 residues. The CDR3, as DNA: TGTGCCAGCAGTACCCGGACAGGAAAAACGGGCTACACCTTC. Amino acid sequence: CASSTRTGKTGYTF.

CDR3 DNA: TGTGCCAGCAGCTCCACTCCGCTGGATCTGCCCCAGCATTTT. It encodes CASSSTPLDLPQHF. The chain joins TRBV7-2 to TRBJ1-5, with no clear D. V was trimmed by 4 bases and J by 9 bases, leaving 16 bases between them. This CDR3 region has 14 residues. Germline CDR1 SGHTA, CDR2 FQGNSA.

This rearrangement joins TRBV10-3 to TRBJ1-5; D is uncertain. V was clipped by 7 bases and J by 3 bases, with 10 bases between them. CDR1 ENHRY and CDR2 SYGVKD come from the germline V gene. The CDR3 is 13 residues long. CDR3: CAITGFPNQPQHF. CDR3 coding DNA: TGTGCCATCACTGGCTTCCCCAATCAGCCCCAGCATTTT.

The V gene is TRBV12-3 or TRBV12-4, the J gene TRBJ1-2, with a possible D match to TRBD1 (5 bases). V was pared by 6 bases and J by 6 bases, with 14 bases between. The CDR3 covers 13 residues. The CDR3 protein is CASSLGEKNGYTF. The CDR3 nucleotides read TGTGCCAGCAGCCTGGGGGAGAAAAATGGCTACACCTTC.

A remark on this clonotype: One junction end disagrees with the germline gene, perhaps due to a read error. The genes are TRBV6-6 and TRBJ2-7; 9 nucleotides match TRBD1. Germline V lookup: CDR1 MNHNY, CDR2 SVGAGI (reference sequence). CDR3 length: 16 amino acids. The CDR3, as DNA: TGTGCCGGCAGCCTTCGGTTTCGGACAGGGGAGAACGAGCAGTACTTC. Encoded protein: CAGSLRFRTGENEQYF.

The chain carries TRBV20-1 and TRBJ2-1; no clear D gene. This CDR3 has 11 amino acids. Germline CDR1 reads DFQATT; CDR2 reads SNEGSKA (reference sequence). The V end lost 7 bases, the J end lost 6 bases, and 10 bases lay between the germline ends. Here the CDR3 DNA reads TGCAGTGTCCCAGAGTTCAATGAGCAGTTCTTC. Translation: CSVPEFNEQFF.

The chain links TRBV20-1 to TRBJ2-5; perhaps TRBD2 as D (6 bases). Trimming stripped 5 bases from V and 2 bases from J, with 9 bases between. The CDR3 spans 12 residues. The V gene's germline CDR1 is DFQATT and CDR2 SNEGSKA (reference sequence). Here the CDR3 DNA reads TGCAGTGCTGGACTAACTCAAGAGACCCAGTACTTC. Translated: CSAGLTQETQYF.

V is TRBV7-3 and J is TRBJ2-3; D unresolved. V was pared by 2 bases and J by 6 bases, with 12 bases between. Germline V gene data show CDR1 as SGHTA and CDR2 as FQGTGA. CDR3 length: 14 residues. The CDR3 sequence: CASSLAGPGDTQYF. CDR3 bases: TGTGCCAGCAGCTTAGCCGGCCCTGGCGATACGCAGTATTTT.

This chain connects TRBV6-6 to TRBJ2-4, with unresolved D. Looked up from germline, CDR1 is MNHNY and CDR2 is SVGAGI (reference sequence). The CDR3 length is 13 residues. V dropped 6 bases and J dropped 13 bases, with 19 bases sitting between them. The CDR3 nucleotides are TGTGCCAGCAGCCCCAACTTGACCGGAGAGCAGTACTTC. Protein: CASSPNLTGEQYF.

This sequence joins TRBV14 and TRBJ2-6; 8 bases map to TRBD1. The germline CDR1 and CDR2 sequences are SGHDN and FVKESK. This CDR3 is 18 amino acids long. V was pared by 5 bases and J by 1 base, with 10 bases of the junction left unmatched. CDR3 residues: CASSSFSGGPSGANVLTF. For the CDR3, the DNA is TGTGCCAGCAGCTCCTTCTCAGGGGGCCCTTCTGGGGCCAACGTCCTGACTTTC.

The CDR3 sequence: CASSVAPEEGRIHYNEQYF. CDR3 DNA sequence: TGCGCCAGCAGCGTCGCCCCCGAAGAGGGACGGATCCACTACAATGAGCAGTACTTC. J is TRBJ2-1 and V is TRBV4-1; D possibly uses TRBD1 or TRBD2 (5 bases each). The assigned J gene may be wrong: the sequence end matches TRBJ2-7 better. The CDR3 length is 19 residues. Germline assignment: CDR1 MGHRA and CDR2 YSYEKL.

V and J are TRBV5-1 and TRBJ1-6, with TRBD1 identical over 7 bases. V lost 3 bases, J lost 10 bases, and 10 bases stayed unmatched. Germline assignment: CDR1 SGHRS and CDR2 YFSETQ. The CDR3 has 15 amino acids. The CDR3 DNA reads TGCGCCAGCAGCTCGGAAACAGGGGTGGACTCACCCCTCCACTTT. It translates to CASSSETGVDSPLHF. Using reference TRBV5-1 and TRBJ1-6 for the parts outside the CDR3, the full variable domain is KAGVTQTPRYLIKTRGQQVTLSCSPISGHRSVSWYQQTPGQGLQFLFEYFSETQRNKGNFPGRFSGRQFSNSRSEMNVSTLELGDSALYLCASSSETGVDSPLHFGNGTRLTVT.

The rearrangement joins TRBV7-2 to TRBJ2-1, with 15 nucleotides matching TRBD2. Trimming cost V 1 base and J 5 bases; bases outside gene matches: 3. The CDR3 totals 17 residues. In germline, CDR1 is SGHTA, CDR2 FQGNSA. The CDR3 sequence is CASSLEGTSGGNNEQFF. CDR3 DNA: TGTGCCAGCAGCTTAGAGGGGACTAGCGGGGGGAACAATGAGCAGTTCTTC.

The rearrangement joins TRBV12-3 or TRBV12-4 to TRBJ2-5; 12 bases are shared with TRBD2. J lost 1 base, V lost 2 bases, and 8 bases had no gene match. CDR3 length: 18 residues. The CDR3 DNA is TGTGCCAGCAGTTTACGGCTAGCGGGGGGGCTAGTCCAAGAGACCCAGTACTTC. This codes for CASSLRLAGGLVQETQYF.

The chain uses TRBV7-6 and TRBJ2-3; 9 bases are shared with TRBD2. The ends lost 3 bases at V and 2 bases at J; junction bases unmatched: 9. Germline V gives CDR1 SGHVS, CDR2 FNYEAQ. The CDR3 sequence is 17 residues long. For the CDR3, the DNA is TGTGCCAGCAGCTTTCCAGTTGGCGGGGGGGACACAGATACGCAGTATTTT. This codes for CASSFPVGGGDTDTQYF.

In its sample, this clonotype was seen a few times. The CDR3 region has the DNA TGTGCCAGCAGCACCGGAGATGGCTACACCTTC. Its translation is CASSTGDGYTF. This chain uses TRBV7-9 with TRBJ1-2, with D unclear. Trimming removed 5 bases from V and 6 bases from J, with 7 bases in between. The CDR3 is 11 amino acids. CDR1 and CDR2 (germline): SEHNR, FQNEAQ (reference sequence).

The gene calls are TRBV12-3 or TRBV12-4 and TRBJ2-1, with D unclear. V was cut by 2 bases and J by 5 bases, with 13 bases left in between. The CDR3 has 15 amino acids. The DNA for the CDR3 is TGTGCCAGCAGTTTAACGGCAGGAATACACAATGAGCAGTTCTTC. Amino acid sequence: CASSLTAGIHNEQFF.

The chain links TRBV11-2 to TRBJ2-7; the match to TRBD1 covers 7 bases. The CDR3 consists of 16 residues. Germline CDR1 is SGHAT and CDR2 is FQNNGV. J gave up 5 bases and V 4 bases, and 14 bases lay outside the gene matches. CDR3 sequence reads: CASSSRQGWISNEQYF. The DNA of the CDR3 is TGTGCCAGCAGCTCCCGACAGGGCTGGATTAGCAACGAGCAGTACTTC.

The V and J genes are TRBV7-9 and TRBJ2-5; 7 bases line up with TRBD1. This CDR3 region has 16 residues. V was clipped by 1 base and J by 0 bases; unmatched bases: 5. CDR1 is SEHNR and CDR2 is FQNEAQ in the germline V gene (reference sequence). CDR3 DNA sequence: TGTGCCAGCAGCTTAGGGACAGGCAGTTACCAAGAGACCCAGTACTTC. Protein product: CASSLGTGSYQETQYF.

This clonotype was found a few times. J is TRBJ2-5 and V is TRBV13; D perhaps matches TRBD1 (7 bases). The V and J ends lost 1 base and 4 bases respectively, with 13 bases between them. The CDR3 contains 15 residues. The germline CDR1 and CDR2 sequences are PRHDT and FYEKMQ (reference sequence). DNA for the CDR3: TGTGCCAGCAGCTTAGCCCGACAGGGAGGAGAGACCCAGTACTTC. Its translation is CASSLARQGGETQYF.

V usage is TRBV4-3 and J usage is TRBJ2-3; D tentatively fits TRBD1 or TRBD2 (5 bases each). The CDR3 is 14 residues long. V was clipped by 2 bases and J by 6 bases, with 12 bases between them. Germline CDR1 reads LGHNA; CDR2 reads YSLEER. CDR3 DNA sequence: TGCGCCAGCAGCCAATTCCTAGGGACGGATACGCAGTATTTT. Translation: CASSQFLGTDTQYF.

This clonotype has more than one count but fewer than ten. V is TRBV6-6 and J is TRBJ2-1; D unresolved. Germline V CDR1 and CDR2: MNHNY, SVGAGI (reference sequence). The CDR3 length is 12 residues. The V end lost 0 bases, the J end lost 9 bases, and 6 bases lay between the germline ends. CDR3 loop: CASSYSTSEQFF. Here the CDR3 DNA reads TGTGCCAGCAGTTACTCGACCAGTGAGCAGTTCTTC.

This clonotype was counted only a few times. The chain couples TRBV7-2 to TRBJ2-1, with a possible D match to TRBD2 (5 bases). The V gene lost 4 bases and the J gene lost 4 bases, with 11 bases spanning the gap. Germline assignment: CDR1 SGHTA and CDR2 FQGNSA. The CDR3 has 14 residues. The CDR3 DNA reads as TGTGCCAGCAGCTCGGGATGGGGATACAATGAGCAGTTCTTC. Translated: CASSSGWGYNEQFF.

At least ten counts were recorded for this clonotype. The rearrangement links TRBV18 to TRBJ2-5; 7 nucleotides line up with TRBD2. The CDR3 length is 13 residues. The V gene's germline CDR1 is KGHSH and CDR2 LQKENI. Losses at the gene ends were 3 bases for V and 5 bases for J; bases not matched to a gene: 3. CDR3 amino acids: CASSPGGLETQYF. In DNA form, the CDR3 reads TGTGCCAGCTCACCGGGAGGGTTGGAGACCCAGTACTTC.

This clonotype was found a few times. This chain joins TRBV3-1 and TRBJ2-1; weak D call: TRBD1 (8 bases). This CDR3 has 19 residues. The V gene lost 0 bases and the J gene lost 8 bases, with 26 bases spanning the gap. CDR1 and CDR2 (germline): LGHDT, YNNKEL (reference sequence). The CDR3 region is CASSQDLGGAGQGHHEQFF. Here the CDR3 DNA reads TGTGCCAGCAGCCAAGACTTGGGAGGGGCAGGACAGGGTCACCATGAGCAGTTCTTC.

This sequence joins TRBV4-3 and TRBJ1-2, with no clear D. CDR1 is LGHNA, CDR2 YSLEER, per germline. Trimming shortened V by 0 bases and J by 5 bases, and 10 bases separated the two germline ends. The CDR3 extends over 14 amino acids. CDR3 nucleotide sequence: TGCGCCAGCAGCCAAGAGGCTGGGTTATATGGCTACACCTTC. This codes for CASSQEAGLYGYTF.

This chain connects TRBV15 to TRBJ1-4; D uncertain. The CDR3 extends over 16 amino acids. The germline gives CDR1 LNHNV, CDR2 YYDKDF (reference sequence). V was clipped by 1 base and J by 10 bases, with 19 bases between them. The CDR3 coding sequence is TGTGCCACCAGCAGAGTCCCGATCAAGCCTCTGGGAAAACTGTTTTTT. Its translation: CATSRVPIKPLGKLFF.

This rearrangement joins TRBV12-3 or TRBV12-4 to TRBJ2-3; D remains unclear. Trimming removed 8 bases at V and 13 bases at J, with 19 bases between. The CDR3 is 12 residues long. The CDR3 DNA reads TGTGCCAGCGGGATGAGCACAGATGTGGAGTATTTT. Encoded protein: CASGMSTDVEYF.